Below, 20 T cell receptor beta chains from the same sample are listed, as sequenced in a study of blood T cell repertoires in COVID-19. TCRdb's table, derived via immunoSEQ multiplex PCR, lists solely in-frame clones and lacks some. Here the sample spans 400,000 to 500,000 clones, 88% being singletons. The sequenced sample consisted of PBMCs or T cells enriched from blood (not recorded which). The receptor set was obtained from a woman aged 35 to 49 who had recovered from COVID-19.

The CDR3 region has the DNA TGTGCCAGCACCATTGTTGGGGCAGGAATAGCGGGAGGGCCGGGGAATGAGCAGTTCTTC. Translating it yields CASTIVGAGIAGGPGNEQFF. The J gene is TRBJ2-1, the V gene TRBV7-6, with 11 bases lining up with TRBD2. From germline, CDR1 is SGHVS and CDR2 FNYEAQ. Trimming at V came to 7 bases and at J to 7 bases, leaving 24 bases not matched to a gene. The CDR3 totals 20 residues.

The chain recombines TRBV7-2 with TRBJ2-7; D not certain. Between the trimmed V and J ends, which lost 10 bases and 3 bases, there was a span of 10 bases. There are 11 residues in the CDR3. Germline CDR1 SGHTA, CDR2 FQGNSA. The CDR3: CATSDNYEQYF. The CDR3 DNA reads as TGTGCCACCTCCGACAACTACGAGCAGTACTTC. Looking up the rest from reference TRBV7-2 and TRBJ2-7 gives the full variable domain: GAGVSQSPSNKVTEKGKDVELRCDPISGHTALYWYRQSLGQGLEFLIYFQGNSAPDKSGLPSDRFSAERTGGSVSTLTIQRTQQEDSAVYLCATSDNYEQYFGPGTRLTVT.

This clone was found once. V is TRBV21-1 and J is TRBJ1-4; the table's TRBD1 call for D was not verified on the DNA. TRBV21-1 is a known pseudogene. This CDR3 comprises 17 residues. DNA of the CDR3: TGTGCCAGCAGCAAAGAAATCAGGGTGCCATGGGATGAAAAACTGTTTTTT. Protein: CASSKEIRVPWDEKLFF.

This clone was recorded only once. V is TRBV5-1 and J is TRBJ2-1, with 13 nucleotides matching TRBD2. CDR1 is SGHRS, CDR2 YFSETQ, per germline. V trimming: 4 bases; J trimming: 7 bases; junction bases outside the gene matches: 14. The length of the CDR3 is 18 residues. CDR3 nucleotides: TGCGCCAGCAGCAGGGGAGAGCCGGGACTAGCGGGGCCAAATGAGCAGTTCTTC. It encodes CASSRGEPGLAGPNEQFF.

The chain has TRBV19 and TRBJ2-1; 7 nucleotides line up with TRBD1. Germline loops: CDR1 LNHDA, CDR2 SQIVND (reference sequence). V lost 3 bases and J lost 7; bases outside the gene matches: 12. The CDR3 covers 16 residues. CDR3 amino acids: CASSIWRLARGNEQFF. In DNA form, the CDR3 reads TGTGCCAGTAGTATTTGGAGGCTAGCCAGGGGGAATGAGCAGTTCTTC.

This chain connects TRBV6-2 or TRBV6-3 to TRBJ2-3, with D possibly being TRBD2 (5 bases). Germline assignment: CDR1 MNHEY and CDR2 SVGEGT. The CDR3 has 14 amino acids. V was clipped by 2 bases and J by 2 bases, with 8 bases between them. The CDR3 region has the DNA TGTGCCAGCAGTTACCGGAGGACCACAGATACGCAGTATTTT. Its protein is CASSYRRTTDTQYF.

The chain carries TRBV3-1 (or the pseudogene TRBV3-2) and TRBJ1-2, with D possibly matching TRBD1 (5 bases). V dropped 3 bases and J dropped 5 bases, with 13 bases sitting between them. The length of the CDR3 is 14 residues. The germline V gene has CDR1 LGHDT and CDR2 YNNKEL (reference sequence). CDR3 coding DNA: TGTGCCAGCAGCCACCTTAAGGGACTATATGGCTACACCTTC. This codes for CASSHLKGLYGYTF.

The chain uses TRBV7-2 and TRBJ1-6; no firm D call. Germline CDR1 reads SGHTA; CDR2 reads FQGNSA. With 1 base removed from V and 10 bases from J, the gap between germline ends came to 20 bases. The CDR3 loop spans 17 amino acids. In DNA form, the CDR3 reads TGTGCCAGCAGCTTAGGGGCTACCGGGAGCCAAGGGTCACCCCTCCACTTT. Amino acids: CASSLGATGSQGSPLHF.

This clone was recorded a few times. The chain recombines TRBV5-6 with TRBJ2-7; TRBD2 matches 12 bases. The V and J ends lost 4 bases and 6 bases, in that order; junction bases with no gene match: 11. The CDR3 covers 16 residues. Germline loops: CDR1 SGHDT, CDR2 YYEEEE. This CDR3 reads CASSKTLTSGRPEQYF. CDR3 DNA sequence: TGTGCCAGCAGCAAAACCCTGACTAGCGGGAGACCCGAGCAGTACTTC.

The chain employs TRBV7-2 and TRBJ2-2, with a possible D match to TRBD1 (5 bases). This CDR3 is built from 16 residues. The V end lost 1 base, the J end lost 4 bases, and 13 bases lay between the germline ends. Germline lookup yields CDR1 SGHTA and CDR2 FQGNSA. This chain's CDR3 is CASSLGVLGATGELFF. DNA for the CDR3: TGTGCCAGCAGCTTAGGGGTTTTAGGGGCCACCGGGGAGCTGTTTTTT.

This chain joins TRBV19 and TRBJ1-1; 7 nucleotides agree with TRBD1. Trimming removed 4 bases from V and 5 bases from J; junction bases left unmatched: 7. The germline CDR1 and CDR2 sequences are LNHDA and SQIVND (reference sequence). CDR3 length equals 14 residues. DNA of the CDR3: TGTGCCAGTAGTACGACAGGGCCAGGGACTGAAGCTTTCTTT. Its protein is CASSTTGPGTEAFF.

With regard to this clone: This specimen includes other DNA sequences encoding the same CDR3. V and J are TRBV18 and TRBJ1-1; 7 bases align to TRBD1. Unmatched junction bases numbered 5, after V lost 6 bases and J lost 4 bases. Germline values: CDR1 KGHSH, CDR2 LQKENI. This CDR3 has 13 residues. CDR3 nucleotide sequence: TGTGCCAGCTCCTTCCAGGGGGGCACTGAAGCTTTCTTT. Amino acids: CASSFQGGTEAFF.

On this clone itself: Different DNA sequences within this sample yield the same CDR3. The chain joins TRBV5-1 to TRBJ2-2; TRBD2 matches at 8 bases. The CDR3 is made up of 15 amino acids. V lost 4 bases and J lost 2; bases outside the gene matches: 4. CDR1 and CDR2 from the germline V gene are SGHRS and YFSETQ. CDR3 protein: CASSGAGANTGELFF. The CDR3 DNA sequence: TGCGCCAGCAGCGGAGCGGGAGCCAACACCGGGGAGCTGTTTTTT.

The rearrangement uses TRBV4-2 and TRBJ1-6; possible D gene TRBD1, 6 bases. Between the trimmed V and J ends, which lost 0 bases and 8 bases, there was a span of 11 bases. Looked up from germline, CDR1 is LGHNA and CDR2 is YNFKEQ. CDR3 length: 15 amino acids. The CDR3 loop is CASSQEGPGDSPLHF. The CDR3 DNA follows: TGTGCCAGCAGCCAAGAAGGGCCAGGGGATTCACCCCTCCACTTT.

The J gene is TRBJ2-7, the V gene TRBV11-2, with TRBD1 matching 7 bases. The trim removed 5 bases at V and 2 bases at J, leaving 9 bases unmatched. The CDR3 extends over 15 amino acids. Germline V gives CDR1 SGHAT, CDR2 FQNNGV. The CDR3 reads CASSVLSGTAYEQYF. CDR3 DNA sequence: TGTGCCAGCAGCGTACTCTCCGGGACAGCCTACGAGCAGTACTTC. Looking up the rest from reference TRBV11-2 and TRBJ2-7 gives the full variable domain: EAGVAQSPRYKIIEKRQSVAFWCNPISGHATLYWYQQILGQGPKLLIQFQNNGVVDDSQLPKDRFSAERLKGVDSTLKIQPAKLEDSAVYLCASSVLSGTAYEQYFGPGTRLTVT.

V usage is TRBV29-1 and J usage is TRBJ2-1; 8 bases map to TRBD1. After removal of 6 bases from V and 7 bases from J, the junction contained 17 bases not matched to a gene. Per the germline V gene, CDR1 is SQVTM and CDR2 is ANQGSEA. The CDR3 length is 16 residues. CDR3 DNA sequence: TGCAGCGTGAACTTGAGGAGGACAGGGAGGTTGAATGAGCAGTTCTTC. It specifies CSVNLRRTGRLNEQFF.

The chain is built from TRBV18 and TRBJ1-5, with 12 bases fitting TRBD1. Germline V gives CDR1 KGHSH, CDR2 LQKENI. The CDR3 length is 17 residues. V shed 4 bases and J 4 bases; nucleotides not matched to a gene: 8. CDR3 coding DNA: TGTGCCAGCTCACATACCGGGACAGGGGGCCCTAATCAGCCCCAGCATTTT. It is translated as CASSHTGTGGPNQPQHF. Variable domain in full (rest from reference TRBV18 and TRBJ1-5): NAGVMQNPRHLVRRRGQEARLRCSPMKGHSHVYWYRQLPEEGLKFMVYLQKENIIDESGMPKERFSAEFPKEGPSILRIQQVVRGDSAAYFCASSHTGTGGPNQPQHFGDGTRLSIL.

The chain combines TRBV5-8 with TRBJ1-2, with 7 bases fitting TRBD1. The CDR3 is made up of 16 amino acids. V was pared by 4 bases and J by 5 bases, with 14 bases of the junction left unmatched. The germline V gene has CDR1 SGHTS and CDR2 YDEGEE. The CDR3 protein is CASSQTDQTGRYGYTF. The CDR3 nucleotides are TGTGCCAGCAGCCAGACCGATCAGACAGGGAGATATGGCTACACCTTC.

The rearrangement joins TRBV7-8 to TRBJ2-3; D perhaps matches TRBD2 (6 bases). Trimming shortened V by 5 bases and J by 3 bases, and 12 bases separated the two germline ends. The CDR3 length is 14 residues. The germline V gene has CDR1 SGHVS and CDR2 FQNEAQ. The DNA for the CDR3 is TGTGCCAGCAGCGGCTACCTAGCGACAGATACGCAGTATTTT. Protein: CASSGYLATDTQYF. The full variable domain, in which reference TRBV7-8 and TRBJ2-3 provide the parts outside the CDR3, is GAGVSQSPRYKVAKRGQDVALRCDPISGHVSLFWYQQALGQGPEFLTYFQNEAQLDKSGLPSDRFFAERPEGSVSTLKIQRTQQEDSAVYLCASSGYLATDTQYFGPGTRLTVL.

This chain joins TRBV6-2 or TRBV6-3 and TRBJ2-2; TRBD2 matches 11 bases. In germline, CDR1 is MNHEY, CDR2 SVGEGT. The CDR3 runs 17 residues. The ends lost 4 bases at V and 0 bases at J; junction bases unmatched: 4. In DNA, the CDR3 is TGTGCCAGCAGTTTCAGACTAGCGGGGTCGAACACCGGGGAGCTGTTTTTT. Translation: CASSFRLAGSNTGELFF.